This TCR beta chain was captured in a study of cytomegalovirus exposure and HLA in healthy donors. Study conclusions and caveats: Most of the TCR beta V segments (in an earlier analysis) were productive either about 90% or about 30% of the time. Equally common other TCR beta chains were less clonally expanded than HLA-associated ones, a later analysis found. Specific recognition of CMV antigens was confirmed in vitro for a few chains (all CMV-associated).

About this clone itself: No antigen is known for it.

A multiplex PCR was run with 60 Vbeta primers and 13 Jbeta primers. Sequencing was performed with immunoSEQ multiplex PCR; in TCRdb, only in-frame clones are kept and a portion is missing. In the table there are 95,000 to 150,000 clones, around 75% of which are singletons. Trimming removed 4 bases from V and 2 bases from J; junction bases left unmatched: 5. The CDR3 is 14 amino acids. The germline V gene has CDR1 MNHNY and CDR2 SVGAGI (reference sequence). This chain uses TRBV6-6 with TRBJ2-7, with TRBD1 matching 7 bases. The clonotype comes from a woman between 50 and 59 years old in good health and CMV-seronegative. Sample: PBMCs. CDR3 residues: CASSSRDSTYEQYF. CDR3 bases: TGTGCCAGCAGTTCAAGGGACAGCACCTACGAGCAGTACTTC.